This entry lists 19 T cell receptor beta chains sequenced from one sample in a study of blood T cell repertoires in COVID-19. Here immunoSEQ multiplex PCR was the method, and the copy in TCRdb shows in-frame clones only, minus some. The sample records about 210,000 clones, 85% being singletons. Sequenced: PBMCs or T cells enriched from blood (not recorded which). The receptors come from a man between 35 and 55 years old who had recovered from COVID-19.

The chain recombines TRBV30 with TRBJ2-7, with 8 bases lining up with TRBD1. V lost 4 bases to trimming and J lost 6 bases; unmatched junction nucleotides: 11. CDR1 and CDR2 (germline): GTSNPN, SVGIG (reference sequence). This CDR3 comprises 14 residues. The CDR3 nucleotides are TGTGCCTGGAATTGGGGACAGGTGGGTTCCGAGCAGTACTTC. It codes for CAWNWGQVGSEQYF. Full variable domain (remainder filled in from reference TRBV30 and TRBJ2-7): SQTIHQWPATLVQPVGSPLSLECTVEGTSNPNLYWYRQAAGRGLQLLFYSVGIGQISSEVPQNLSASRPQDRQFILSSKKLLLSDSGFYLCAWNWGQVGSEQYFGPGTRLTVT.

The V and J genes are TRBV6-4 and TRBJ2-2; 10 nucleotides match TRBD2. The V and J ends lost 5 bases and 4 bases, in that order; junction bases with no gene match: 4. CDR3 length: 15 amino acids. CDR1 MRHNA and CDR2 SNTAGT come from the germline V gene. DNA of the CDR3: TGTGCCAGCAGTAAAGCGGGGGGGACCACCGGGGAGCTGTTTTTT. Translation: CASSKAGGTTGELFF.

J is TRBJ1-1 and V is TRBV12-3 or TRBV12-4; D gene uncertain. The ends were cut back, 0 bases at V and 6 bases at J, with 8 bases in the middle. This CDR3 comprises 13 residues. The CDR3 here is CASSLAGRAEAFF. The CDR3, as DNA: TGTGCCAGCAGTTTAGCAGGGAGGGCTGAAGCTTTCTTT.

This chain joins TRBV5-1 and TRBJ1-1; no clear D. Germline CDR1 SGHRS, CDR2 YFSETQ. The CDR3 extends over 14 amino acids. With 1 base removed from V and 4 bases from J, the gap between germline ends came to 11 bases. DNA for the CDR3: TGCGCCAGCAGCTTGTCGGTAAGCGGCACTGAAGCTTTCTTT. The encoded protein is CASSLSVSGTEAFF.

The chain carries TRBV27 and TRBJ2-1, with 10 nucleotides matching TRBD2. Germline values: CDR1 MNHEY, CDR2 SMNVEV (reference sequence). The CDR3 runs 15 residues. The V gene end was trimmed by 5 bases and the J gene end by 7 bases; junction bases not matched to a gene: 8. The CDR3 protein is CASSHTASGRNEQFF. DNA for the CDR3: TGTGCCAGCAGTCATACGGCTAGCGGGAGAAATGAGCAGTTCTTC.

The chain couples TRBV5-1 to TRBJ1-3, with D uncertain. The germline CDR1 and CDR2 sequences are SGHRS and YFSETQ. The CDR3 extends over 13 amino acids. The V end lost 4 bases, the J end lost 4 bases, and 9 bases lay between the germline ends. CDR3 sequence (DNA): TGCGCCAGCAGCCCGGGAGCCGGAAACACCATATATTTT. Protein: CASSPGAGNTIYF. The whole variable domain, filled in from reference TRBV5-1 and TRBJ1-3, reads KAGVTQTPRYLIKTRGQQVTLSCSPISGHRSVSWYQQTPGQGLQFLFEYFSETQRNKGNFPGRFSGRQFSNSRSEMNVSTLELGDSALYLCASSPGAGNTIYFGEGSWLTVV.

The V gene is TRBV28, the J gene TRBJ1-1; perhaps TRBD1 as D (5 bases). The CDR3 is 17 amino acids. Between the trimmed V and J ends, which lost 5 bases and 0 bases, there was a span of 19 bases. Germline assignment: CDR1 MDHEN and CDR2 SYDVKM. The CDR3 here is CASSTGRRGSLNTEAFF. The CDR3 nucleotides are TGTGCCAGCAGTACAGGACGAAGGGGCAGCTTGAACACTGAAGCTTTCTTT.

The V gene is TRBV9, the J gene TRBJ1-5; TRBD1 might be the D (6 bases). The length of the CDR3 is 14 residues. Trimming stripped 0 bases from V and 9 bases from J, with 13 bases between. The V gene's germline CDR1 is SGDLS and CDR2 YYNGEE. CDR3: CASSVAGVGRPQHF. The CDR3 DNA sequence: TGTGCCAGCAGCGTAGCAGGGGTTGGACGGCCCCAGCATTTT.

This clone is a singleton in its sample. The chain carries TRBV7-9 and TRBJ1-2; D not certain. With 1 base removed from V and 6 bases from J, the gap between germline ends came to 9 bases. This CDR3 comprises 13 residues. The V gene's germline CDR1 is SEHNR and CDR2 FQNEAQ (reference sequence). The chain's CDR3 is CASSLGVPDGYTF. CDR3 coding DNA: TGTGCCAGCAGCTTAGGAGTCCCGGATGGCTACACCTTC.

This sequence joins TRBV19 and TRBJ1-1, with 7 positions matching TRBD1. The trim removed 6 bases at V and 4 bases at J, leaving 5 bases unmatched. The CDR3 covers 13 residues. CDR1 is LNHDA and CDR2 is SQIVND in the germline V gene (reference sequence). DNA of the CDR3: TGTGCCAGTAGCTACAGGGGCGGCACTGAAGCTTTCTTT. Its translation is CASSYRGGTEAFF. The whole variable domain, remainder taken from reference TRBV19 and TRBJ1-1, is DGGITQSPKYLFRKEGQNVTLSCEQNLNHDAMYWYRQDPGQGLRLIYYSQIVNDFQKGDIAEGYSVSREKKESFPLTVTSAQKNPTAFYLCASSYRGGTEAFFGQGTRLTVV.

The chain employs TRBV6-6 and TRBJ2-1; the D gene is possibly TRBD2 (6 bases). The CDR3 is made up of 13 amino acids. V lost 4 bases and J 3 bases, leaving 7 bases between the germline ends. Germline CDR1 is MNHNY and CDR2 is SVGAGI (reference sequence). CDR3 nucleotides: TGTGCCAGCAGTTCGACTAGCTACAATGAGCAGTTCTTC. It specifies CASSSTSYNEQFF.

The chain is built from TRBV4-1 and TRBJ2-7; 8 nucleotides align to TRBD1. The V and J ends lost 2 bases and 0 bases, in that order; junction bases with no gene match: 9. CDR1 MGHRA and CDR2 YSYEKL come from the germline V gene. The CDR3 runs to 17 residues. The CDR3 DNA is TGCGCCAGCAGCCAAACTCCCACCGGGACAGGCTCCTACGAGCAGTACTTC. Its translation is CASSQTPTGTGSYEQYF.

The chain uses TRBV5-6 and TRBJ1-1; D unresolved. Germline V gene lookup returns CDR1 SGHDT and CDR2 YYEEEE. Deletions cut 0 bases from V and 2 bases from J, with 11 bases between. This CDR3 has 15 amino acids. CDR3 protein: CASSLGPPENTEAFF. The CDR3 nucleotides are TGTGCCAGCAGCTTGGGTCCCCCAGAAAACACTGAAGCTTTCTTT.

The CDR3 DNA reads TGTGCCATCAGTGAGGACAGGGGGCAGGATGGCTACACCTTC. The encoded protein is CAISEDRGQDGYTF. The chain has TRBV10-3 and TRBJ1-2, with 10 bases identical to TRBD1. Unmatched junction bases numbered 3, after V lost 2 bases and J lost 6 bases. The CDR3 has 14 residues. Germline loops: CDR1 ENHRY, CDR2 SYGVKD.

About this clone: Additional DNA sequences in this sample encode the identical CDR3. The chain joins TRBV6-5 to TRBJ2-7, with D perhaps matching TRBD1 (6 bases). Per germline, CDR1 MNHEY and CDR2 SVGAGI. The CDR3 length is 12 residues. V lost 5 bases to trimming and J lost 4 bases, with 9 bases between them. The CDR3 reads CASSLQGYEQYF. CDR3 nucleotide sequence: TGTGCCAGCAGTCTACAGGGTTACGAGCAGTACTTC.

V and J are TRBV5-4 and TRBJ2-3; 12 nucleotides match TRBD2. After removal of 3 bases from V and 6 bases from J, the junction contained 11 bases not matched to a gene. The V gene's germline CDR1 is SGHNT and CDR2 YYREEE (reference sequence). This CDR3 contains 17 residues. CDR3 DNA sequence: TGTGCCAGCAGCTCCTTTCTAGCGGGAGGGCCAACGGATACGCAGTATTTT. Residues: CASSSFLAGGPTDTQYF.

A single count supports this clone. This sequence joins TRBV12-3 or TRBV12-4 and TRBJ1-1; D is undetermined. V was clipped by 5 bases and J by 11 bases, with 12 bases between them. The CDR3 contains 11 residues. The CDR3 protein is CASSDQGGAFF. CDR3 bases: TGTGCCAGCAGTGACCAAGGAGGTGCTTTCTTT.

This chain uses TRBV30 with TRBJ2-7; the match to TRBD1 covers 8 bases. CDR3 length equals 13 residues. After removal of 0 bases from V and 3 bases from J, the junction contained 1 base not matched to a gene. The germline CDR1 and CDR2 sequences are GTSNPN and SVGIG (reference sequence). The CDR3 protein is CAWSVTGGYEQYF. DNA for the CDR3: TGTGCCTGGAGTGTAACAGGGGGCTACGAGCAGTACTTC.

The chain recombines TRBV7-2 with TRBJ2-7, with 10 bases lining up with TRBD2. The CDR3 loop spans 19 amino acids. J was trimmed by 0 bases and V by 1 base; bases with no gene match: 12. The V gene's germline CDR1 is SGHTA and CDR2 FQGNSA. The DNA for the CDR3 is TGTGCCAGCAGCTTAGACGGGCTAGCGGGGGACTTAAGCTCCTACGAGCAGTACTTC. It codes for CASSLDGLAGDLSSYEQYF.